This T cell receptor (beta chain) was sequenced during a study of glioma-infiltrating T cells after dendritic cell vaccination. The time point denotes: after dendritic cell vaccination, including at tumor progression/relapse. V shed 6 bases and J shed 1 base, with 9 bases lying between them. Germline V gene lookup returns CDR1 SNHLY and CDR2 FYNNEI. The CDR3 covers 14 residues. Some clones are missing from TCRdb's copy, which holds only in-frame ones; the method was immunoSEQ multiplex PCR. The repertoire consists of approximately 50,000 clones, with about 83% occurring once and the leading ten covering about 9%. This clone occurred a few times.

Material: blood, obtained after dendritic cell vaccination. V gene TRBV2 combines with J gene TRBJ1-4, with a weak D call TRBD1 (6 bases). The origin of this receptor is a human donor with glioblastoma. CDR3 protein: CASSADRTNEKLFF. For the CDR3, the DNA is TGTGCCAGCAGCGCGGACAGAACTAATGAAAAACTGTTTTTT.